This is a list of T cell receptor beta chains from one sample in a study of blood T cell repertoires in COVID-19. Profiling relied on immunoSEQ multiplex PCR, and the TCRdb table lists in-frame clones only, not all of them. The sample has 110,000 to 150,000 clones, 76% seen once; the top ten hold roughly 4.2%. Input material: peripheral blood. These receptors were obtained from a man in his fifties or sixties with acute or convalescent COVID-19. The CDR3 runs from the conserved cysteine through the conserved F or W. A D gene is named only where the DNA matches it firmly. Clone size appears in some rows only: once, few, many, or a class for an expanded clone.

V gene	J gene	D gene	clone size	CDR3 DNA	CDR3 protein
TRBV7-3	TRBJ2-3	NA	NA	TGTGCCAGCAGCTTAATGGGGAGCTCCATGGGGACAGATACGCAGTATTTT	CASSLMGSSMGTDTQYF
TRBV5-8	TRBJ2-3	TRBD2	NA	TGTGCCAGCAGCCCCGGGACTAGCGGGACAGATACGCAGTATTTT	CASSPGTSGTDTQYF
TRBV7-7	TRBJ1-4	TRBD1	few	TGTGCCAGCAGCCGGACAGGAGCAACTAATGAAAAACTGTTTTTT	CASSRTGATNEKLFF
TRBV5-1	TRBJ1-2	TRBD1	once	TGCGCCAGCAGCTTAGGGACAGCCACAACTTATGGCTACACCTTC	CASSLGTATTYGYTF
TRBV5-1	TRBJ2-7	NA	NA	TGCGCCAGCGCGGATAACAACAGGGCTTACGAGCAGTACTTC	CASADNNRAYEQYF
TRBV14	TRBJ1-2	NA	NA	TGTGCCAGCAGCCAAGATCGACAGAACTACTATGGCTACACCTTC	CASSQDRQNYYGYTF
TRBV4-1	TRBJ2-7	TRBD2	NA	TGCGCCAGCAGCCAAAGTATGACTAGCGGCTCCTACGAGCAGTACTTC	CASSQSMTSGSYEQYF
TRBV2	TRBJ2-5	TRBD2	NA	TGTGCCAGCAGTGTTGGGACTAGCGAAGAGACCCAGTACTTC	CASSVGTSEETQYF
TRBV4-1	TRBJ2-2	NA	NA	TGCGCCAGCAGCCAAGTCCCCTACGGGGGTCGGACGAACACCGGGGAGCTGTTTTTT	CASSQVPYGGRTNTGELFF
TRBV5-1	TRBJ2-1	NA	NA	TGCGCCAGCAGCTTGGGGGGCATTAACAATGAGCAGTTCTTC	CASSLGGINNEQFF
TRBV6-2/TRBV6-3	TRBJ2-7	NA	NA	TGTGCCAGCAGTTACTCCGTCTACGAGCAGTACTTC	CASSYSVYEQYF
TRBV29-1	TRBJ1-1	NA	few	TGCAGCGCCCGGGGGAGAGCCACTGAAGCTTTCTTT	CSARGRATEAFF
TRBV11-2	TRBJ2-3	NA	NA	TGTGCCAGCAGCTTATCCAGGGTCACAGATACGCAGTATTTT	CASSLSRVTDTQYF
TRBV5-1	TRBJ2-3	NA	NA	TGCGCCAGCAGCGAAGGACTCGAACCAGATACGCAGTATTTT	CASSEGLEPDTQYF
TRBV28	TRBJ1-5	TRBD1	NA	TGTGCCAGCCGTAAACGACAGGGGAACAATCAGCCCCAGCATTTT	CASRKRQGNNQPQHF
TRBV10-1	TRBJ1-3	TRBD1	NA	TGCGCCAGCAGTCCTGGTCAGGGGGTCTTTGGAAACACCATATATTTT	CASSPGQGVFGNTIYF
TRBV18	TRBJ2-7	TRBD2	NA	TGTGCCAGCTCAGCAGGACGGAGGGGTAAGGTAGCGGGAGACTACGAGCAGTACTTC	CASSAGRRGKVAGDYEQYF
TRBV4-2	TRBJ2-7	NA	NA	TGTGCCAGCAGCCTGACCCAAAGGAGTTCCTACGAGCAGTACTTC	CASSLTQRSSYEQYF
TRBV19	TRBJ2-6	TRBD2	NA	TGTGCCAGTAGTATAGGTGGGACGGGAGGAAGATCTGGGGCCAACGTCCTGACTTTC	CASSIGGTGGRSGANVLTF
TRBV5-1	TRBJ2-7	TRBD2	once	TGCGCCAGCAGCTTGTCTAGCGGGAGGGCCAGCTCCTACGAGCAGTACTTC	CASSLSSGRASSYEQYF
TRBV5-1	TRBJ1-2	TRBD1	NA	TGCGCCAGCAGCTCCTACGGACAGGGGAACTATGGCTACACCTTC	CASSSYGQGNYGYTF
TRBV3-1/TRBV3-2	TRBJ2-7	NA	NA	TGTGCCAGCAGCCAAGCCCTCCGGGACACCTACGAGCAGTACTTC	CASSQALRDTYEQYF
TRBV9	TRBJ2-1	TRBD1	once	TGTGCCAGCAGCTTGAGGGACAGGGGACAATCCTACAATGAGCAGTTCTTC	CASSLRDRGQSYNEQFF
TRBV4-1	TRBJ2-5	TRBD2	NA	TGCGCCAGCAGCCAAGTCCTAGCGGGGCAAGAGACCCAGTACTTC	CASSQVLAGQETQYF
TRBV6-5	TRBJ1-2	TRBD1	NA	TGTGCCAGCAGCTCGCCGGGACAGGGAATCTATGGCTACACCTTC	CASSSPGQGIYGYTF
TRBV5-4	TRBJ2-3	NA	NA	TGTGCCAGCAGCTTCGGACAAGGCACAGATACGCAGTATTTT	CASSFGQGTDTQYF
TRBV7-2	TRBJ2-7	NA	few	TGTGCCAGCACCCCCCTAGCACTCCACGAGCAGTACTTC	CASTPLALHEQYF
TRBV29-1	TRBJ2-1	TRBD2	NA	TGCAGCGGCCAGACTAGCGGGAAGTATGAGCAGTTCTTC	CSGQTSGKYEQFF